Presented here are 10 T cell receptor beta chains from one specimen sequenced in a study of T cells in Graves' hyperthyroidism and ophthalmopathy. From RNA transcripts, TCR beta CDR3 regions were amplified. When the TCR CDR3 underwent first-round RT-PCR, the HTBI primer set was used. One entry per CDR3 protein, called by TCRdb with MiXCR from the multiplex PCR reads. The data show roughly 420,000 distinct CDR3 sequences, 15% to 19% seen once. Sequenced: blood. These receptors were taken from a woman aged 18-30 years with Graves' hyperthyroidism.

The chain uses TRBV6-4 and TRBJ1-2; D call uncertain. Germline CDR1 is MRHNA and CDR2 is SNTAGT. Trimming left V 2 bases short and J 8 bases short, with 9 bases between. The CDR3 is 12 residues long. CDR3 nucleotides: TGTGCCAGCAGTGACAGGGAAGGAGGCTACACCTTC. Its protein is CASSDREGGYTF.

This clonotype was counted only a few times. The CDR3, as DNA: TGCGCCAGCAGCTTGCACTCCGGGACTTACTACGAGCAGTACTTC. This gives the protein CASSLHSGTYYEQYF. This chain joins TRBV5-1 and TRBJ2-7, with D tentatively TRBD2 (6 bases). Per germline, CDR1 SGHRS and CDR2 YFSETQ. The CDR3 length is 15 residues. V lost 1 base and J 3 bases, leaving 14 bases between the germline ends.

This clonotype occurred many times. This chain joins TRBV20-1 and TRBJ2-5; D remains unclear. Germline values: CDR1 DFQATT, CDR2 SNEGSKA (reference sequence). The ends were cut back, 7 bases at V and 1 base at J, with 10 bases in the middle. This CDR3 comprises 12 residues. CDR3 sequence reads: CSVPRTQETQYF. The DNA for the CDR3 is TGCAGTGTCCCCCGCACCCAAGAGACCCAGTACTTC.

This chain links TRBV5-4 with TRBJ1-2; D is possibly TRBD1 (5 bases). In germline, CDR1 is SGHNT, CDR2 YYREEE (reference sequence). Trimming left V 0 bases short and J 8 bases short, with 11 bases between. The CDR3 extends over 13 amino acids. CDR3 in DNA: TGTGCCAGCAGCTTGGCAGGGTTCACGGGCTACACCTTC. The encoded protein is CASSLAGFTGYTF.

V is TRBV6-1 and J is TRBJ1-1; 8 bases fit TRBD1. The germline gives CDR1 MNHNS, CDR2 SASEGT. The CDR3 runs to 18 residues. V was pared by 0 bases and J by 3 bases, with 12 bases of the junction left unmatched. The CDR3 reads CASSEAVTGERRDTEAFF. Written as DNA, the CDR3 is TGTGCCAGCAGTGAAGCGGTGACAGGGGAAAGGAGAGACACTGAAGCTTTCTTT.

This chain connects TRBV20-1 to TRBJ2-2, with D uncertain. Per germline, CDR1 DFQATT and CDR2 SNEGSKA (reference sequence). Trimming cost V 3 bases and J 1 base, with 3 bases left between them. There are 12 residues in the CDR3. CDR3: CSASWNTGELFF. The CDR3 DNA reads as TGCAGTGCTAGTTGGAACACCGGGGAGCTGTTTTTT.

This clonotype appeared many times. The chain joins TRBV19 to TRBJ2-7, with 7 bases aligning to TRBD1. CDR1 LNHDA and CDR2 SQIVND come from the germline V gene (reference sequence). The CDR3 sequence is 13 residues long. The V and J ends lost 7 bases and 2 bases, in that order; junction bases with no gene match: 5. The CDR3 is CASTRTGTYEQYF. The CDR3 region has the DNA TGTGCCAGTACAAGGACAGGTACCTACGAGCAGTACTTC.

This clonotype was seen ten or more times. The rearrangement links TRBV7-9 to TRBJ1-2; D remains ambiguous. The CDR3 is 10 residues long. In germline, CDR1 is SEHNR, CDR2 FQNEAQ (reference sequence). With 2 bases removed from V and 8 bases from J, the gap between germline ends came to 3 bases. CDR3: CASSLIGYTF. DNA for the CDR3: TGTGCCAGCAGCTTAATAGGCTACACCTTC.

In its sample, this clonotype was seen a few times. A read error is likely, as this CDR3 ends without the conserved phenylalanine or tryptophan. The chain recombines TRBV6-1 with TRBJ2-3; 9 bases line up with TRBD1. This CDR3 has 14 residues. V gave up 5 bases and J gave up 1 base; unmatched junction bases: 1. From germline, CDR1 is MNHNS and CDR2 SASEGT. CDR3 sequence (DNA): TGTGCCAGCAGTACAGGGGGCCGCACAGATACGCAGTATCTT. This sequence encodes CASSTGGRTDTQYL.

This clonotype was detected ten times or more. The chain couples TRBV29-1 to TRBJ1-4; D remains unclear. Trimming removed 0 bases from V and 10 bases from J, with 6 bases in between. Germline assignment: CDR1 SQVTM and CDR2 ANQGSEA. The CDR3 extends over 11 amino acids. The CDR3: CSVEDEGKLFF. The CDR3 DNA sequence: TGCAGCGTTGAAGATGAGGGAAAACTGTTTTTT.